This T cell receptor beta chain was sequenced for a study of blood T cell repertoires in COVID-19 (dated by TCRdb to the early 2020s). As for the study more broadly: Samples covering the acute and convalescent phases of COVID-19 were provided by collaborators in the United States, Italy and Spain. The material from the prospective study consisted of cDNA or gDNA derived from T cells, B-cell-depleted T cells, or PBMCs. Subjects who had been exposed to COVID-19, were actively infected with it, or had recovered from it provided the deeply sampled blood TCRbeta repertoires that made up the dataset. The repertoires were released in a freely available public database meant as a resource for research on the immune response to SARS-CoV-2. Samples were obtained from the ongoing ImmuneRACE study (first 160 participants) and from roughly 1,300 subjects provided by 6 global collaborators. Nearly every sample came with metadata listing a de-identified subject ID, COVID-19 status, age in years and sex. HLA class I and class II types, where available, came from metadata supplied by the sample provider rather than from assay-based typing. The research as a whole found: How much clinical and demographic metadata was included differed by source and by participant, and the metadata was provided uncurated.

A remark on this clone: What this receptor recognizes is not known. There are no base qualities to consult, and no much larger clone falls within one base.

Whole blood was collected in K2EDTA tubes by collaborating institutions according to the institutions' own protocols. For TCRbeta analysis, collaborator samples were shipped as frozen whole blood, as isolated PBMCs, or as DNA extracted from either sample type. The immunoSEQ Assay, a bias-controlled multiplex PCR, was used to amplify TCRbeta CDR3 regions from genomic DNA. In the paper's pipeline: Nucleated cell counts per sample were estimated from amplification of reference gene primers within the assay. To quantify the absolute abundance of each unique TCRbeta CDR3 rearrangement, sequence reads were collapsed and filtered. For each sample, productive Simpson clonality was calculated by taking the square root of Simpson's diversity index across productive rearrangements. TCRdb's version of the immuneACCESS table is confined to in-frame rearrangements and falls short of the full clone set. An unresolved V gene accounts for under half of the shortfall where checked; the remainder is of unknown origin. The DNA gave D and trimming, while V, J and clone size come from that table. The sample table records tens of thousands of clones; around 87% of these occur just once. About 6.3% of the sample rests with the top ten.

CDR3 length: 16 amino acids, cysteine to phenylalanine. The sequence is cut down to CDR3 DNA, 48 bases in frame from base 1. Compared with germline, V lacks 6 bases and J lacks 2 bases; bases without a gene match: 6. Via the germline V gene (reference sequence), CDR1 is LNHDA and CDR2 SQIVND. The V gene is TRBV19 and the J gene is TRBJ2-3, and TRBD2 aligns with 12 junction nucleotides. The receptor comes from a man aged 60 to 75 with active or convalescent COVID-19. The source material was peripheral blood. The sequence in DNA is TGTGCCAGTAGCCTACTAGCGGGGGGCTCCACAGATACGCAGTATTTT. Translated, this is CASSLLAGGSTDTQYF.